Each of the 26 T cell receptor beta chains below was sequenced from the same sample in a study of T cell responses to AZD1222 COVID-19 vaccine. TCRdb's copy holds only in-frame clones and misses some; the assay was immunoSEQ multiplex PCR. The sample contains roughly 120,000 clones, 88% of which appear only once. Sequenced material: peripheral blood, taken on day 0 of MenACWY control vaccination. These receptors were obtained from an adult in good health.

This clone was seen just once. V gene TRBV18 combines with J gene TRBJ2-1; the D gene is possibly TRBD2 (6 bases). Germline V gene sequence: CDR1 KGHSH, CDR2 LQKENI. V was cut by 3 bases and J by 7 bases, with 10 bases left in between. This CDR3 region has 13 residues. The CDR3 DNA reads TGTGCCAGCTCACCGAGACTAGAAAATGAGCAGTTCTTC. It specifies CASSPRLENEQFF.

The V gene is TRBV27, the J gene TRBJ1-2; 10 bases are shared with TRBD1. This CDR3 spans 19 amino acids. Germline V gene data show CDR1 as MNHEY and CDR2 as SMNVEV (reference sequence). The V and J ends lost 5 bases and 3 bases, in that order; junction bases with no gene match: 18. CDR3 amino acids: CASSALFRDRGNVDYGYTF. CDR3 coding DNA: TGTGCCAGCAGTGCCTTATTCCGGGACAGGGGTAACGTCGACTATGGCTACACCTTC.

The chain recombines TRBV5-5 with TRBJ2-2, with D uncertain. This CDR3 is built from 14 residues. CDR1 is SGHKS, CDR2 YYEKEE, per germline (reference sequence). The V end was cut by 4 bases, the J end by 3 bases, with 10 bases between. The CDR3 loop is CASSPTTHTGELFF. CDR3 DNA sequence: TGTGCCAGCAGCCCCACTACCCACACCGGGGAGCTGTTTTTT.

The CDR3, as DNA: TGTGCCAGCAGTCCCGGGACGGAGAACACTGAAGCTTTCTTT. It yields the protein CASSPGTENTEAFF. V and J are TRBV6-4 and TRBJ1-1; tentatively, D is TRBD1 (5 bases). The germline CDR1 and CDR2 sequences are MRHNA and SNTAGT. V was clipped by 5 bases and J by 1 base, with 11 bases between them. The CDR3 consists of 14 residues.

This chain connects TRBV29-1 to TRBJ2-2; 9 bases match TRBD1. The CDR3 has 12 amino acids. Germline V gives CDR1 SQVTM, CDR2 ANQGSEA. This chain's CDR3 is CSGTGRTGELFF. CDR3 nucleotide sequence: TGCTCCGGGACAGGGCGCACCGGGGAGCTGTTTTTT.

The rearrangement links TRBV19 to TRBJ1-5; no clear D. The V and J ends lost 2 bases and 3 bases respectively, with 14 bases between them. Germline CDR1 and CDR2: LNHDA and SQIVND (reference sequence). This CDR3 contains 16 residues. The CDR3 bases are TGTGCCAGTAGTATACTGGGTGTGGGTTCCAATCAGCCCCAGCATTTT. Protein: CASSILGVGSNQPQHF.

Regarding this clone: A read error may account for a junction end that differs from germline. V gene TRBV7-8 combines with J gene TRBJ1-2; no clear D gene. CDR1 and CDR2 (germline): SGHVS, FQNEAQ. The CDR3 runs to 12 residues. CDR3 in DNA: TGTGCCAGCAACTTAGGAGGTGACGGCTACACCTTC. It is translated as CASNLGGDGYTF.

The rearrangement joins TRBV30 to TRBJ1-5, with a tentative D call TRBD1 (6 bases). Trimming took 1 base from V and 0 from J, leaving 7 bases between them. The length of the CDR3 is 14 residues. Germline-derived CDR1 and CDR2 are GTSNPN and SVGIG (reference sequence). CDR3 sequence reads: CAWSGDNSNQPQHF. CDR3 nucleotide sequence: TGTGCCTGGAGTGGGGACAATAGCAATCAGCCCCAGCATTTT.

This chain links TRBV5-1 with TRBJ2-2; unclear D gene. CDR3 length equals 12 residues. Germline loops: CDR1 SGHRS, CDR2 YFSETQ. V gave up 4 bases and J gave up 7 bases, with 8 bases separating them. Here the CDR3 DNA reads TGCGCCAGCAGCCCTCTTGGCGGGGAGCTGTTTTTT. This codes for CASSPLGGELFF.

The chain carries TRBV28 and TRBJ1-5; 9 bases fit TRBD1. The V and J ends lost 0 bases and 4 bases, in that order; junction bases with no gene match: 7. There are 17 residues in the CDR3. Germline V gene data show CDR1 as MDHEN and CDR2 as SYDVKM. This CDR3 is CASSLWAGTGSNQPQHF. CDR3 bases: TGTGCCAGCAGTTTATGGGCGGGGACAGGGAGTAATCAGCCCCAGCATTTT.

This clone was picked up a small number of times. V gene TRBV24-1 combines with J gene TRBJ1-1; a possible D gene is TRBD1 (6 bases). The V end lost 7 bases, the J end lost 3 bases, and 11 bases lay between the germline ends. CDR1 is KGHDR, CDR2 SFDVKD, per germline. The CDR3 runs 13 residues. The CDR3: CATSQPGDTEAFF. DNA of the CDR3: TGTGCCACCAGCCAGCCAGGGGACACTGAAGCTTTCTTT.

This rearrangement joins TRBV27 to TRBJ1-2; perhaps TRBD1 as D (5 bases). Germline CDR1 is MNHEY and CDR2 is SMNVEV (reference sequence). The CDR3 consists of 16 residues. The germline V and J ends were trimmed by 4 bases and 7 bases, with 22 bases remaining between them. CDR3 sequence (DNA): TGTGCCAGCAGTTCTCTCGTGGGACGGAGAGGCCTTGGCTACACCTTC. It yields the protein CASSSLVGRRGLGYTF.

The chain carries TRBV10-3 and TRBJ2-3; 10 bases agree with TRBD2. The CDR3 totals 15 residues. Trimming at V came to 6 bases and at J to 0 bases, leaving 3 bases not matched to a gene. Looked up from germline, CDR1 is ENHRY and CDR2 is SYGVKD. The CDR3 loop reads CAISLTSGSTDTQYF. The CDR3 nucleotides are TGTGCCATCAGCCTGACTAGCGGGAGCACAGATACGCAGTATTTT.

CDR3 in amino acids: CASKAGEVNEQFF. CDR3 DNA sequence: TGTGCCAGCAAAGCGGGAGAGGTAAATGAGCAGTTCTTC. V usage is TRBV11-2 and J usage is TRBJ2-1; TRBD2 matches 8 bases. V gave up 7 bases and J gave up 7 bases; unmatched junction bases: 6. This CDR3 region has 13 residues. In germline, CDR1 is SGHAT, CDR2 FQNNGV.

The J gene is TRBJ2-1, the V gene TRBV9, with D possibly matching TRBD2 (5 bases). This CDR3 is 15 amino acids long. CDR1 and CDR2 from the germline V gene are SGDLS and YYNGEE. V was shortened by 0 bases and J by 3 bases, with 10 bases between the two germline ends. DNA for the CDR3: TGTGCCAGCAGCGTAGGCGGGCCAGGCTACAATGAGCAGTTCTTC. It specifies CASSVGGPGYNEQFF.

The chain links TRBV19 to TRBJ2-1; 9 bases align to TRBD2. Per germline, CDR1 LNHDA and CDR2 SQIVND (reference sequence). V was clipped by 5 bases and J by 4 bases; unmatched bases: 6. The CDR3 has 15 residues. This CDR3 reads CASSLAGGGYNEQFF. The CDR3 DNA sequence: TGTGCCAGTAGTCTTGCGGGAGGGGGATACAATGAGCAGTTCTTC.

This clone appeared a few times. This chain uses TRBV28 with TRBJ1-6; 7 nucleotides align to TRBD1. The CDR3 runs to 16 residues. In germline, CDR1 is MDHEN, CDR2 SYDVKM. The V segment lost 5 bases and the J segment 6 bases; nucleotides outside the gene matches: 10. The CDR3 DNA reads as TGTGCCAGCAGTCTAAGCCCTGGGACAGTTAATTCACCCCTCCACTTT. This sequence encodes CASSLSPGTVNSPLHF.

V gene TRBV6-5 combines with J gene TRBJ2-1; D possibly corresponds to TRBD1 (6 bases). The V and J ends lost 8 bases and 4 bases respectively, with 18 bases between them. Germline V lookup: CDR1 MNHEY, CDR2 SVGAGI. The CDR3 sequence is 15 residues long. CDR3 sequence (DNA): TGTGCCAGCCGACCCGACAGGACCCCTTACAATGAGCAGTTCTTC. Translation gives CASRPDRTPYNEQFF.

J is TRBJ1-3 and V is TRBV4-1; D gene uncertain. CDR3 size: 13 residues. Looked up from germline, CDR1 is MGHRA and CDR2 is YSYEKL. Trimming pared 2 bases from V and 8 bases from J, leaving 10 bases between. The CDR3 DNA is TGCGCCAGCAGCCAAACCTTTTGGGACACCATATATTTT. It codes for CASSQTFWDTIYF.

The genes are TRBV7-2 and TRBJ2-5; D not resolved. Germline CDR1 is SGHTA and CDR2 is FQGNSA. Trimming removed 1 base from V and 2 bases from J, with 11 bases in between. The CDR3 spans 15 residues. CDR3 in amino acids: CASSLVFTAQETQYF. The CDR3 DNA reads TGTGCCAGCAGCTTAGTCTTTACAGCTCAAGAGACCCAGTACTTC.

The sample holds one count of this clone. This chain links TRBV5-4 with TRBJ2-7, with D perhaps given as TRBD1 or TRBD2 (6 bases each). V was shortened by 6 bases and J by 0 bases, with 19 bases between the two germline ends. The CDR3 is made up of 16 amino acids. From germline, CDR1 is SGHNT and CDR2 YYREEE (reference sequence). Written as DNA, the CDR3 is TGTGCCAGCAACTCTAAAGGGGGGACGGGCTCCTACGAGCAGTACTTC. As protein: CASNSKGGTGSYEQYF.

The V and J genes are TRBV9 and TRBJ2-1, with D uncertain. CDR1 SGDLS and CDR2 YYNGEE come from the germline V gene. Trimming removed 7 bases from V and 10 bases from J, with 15 bases in between. The CDR3 consists of 12 residues. The CDR3 spells CASALVKEEQFF. In DNA, the CDR3 is TGTGCCAGCGCGCTAGTAAAAGAAGAGCAGTTCTTC.

The rearrangement uses TRBV7-9 and TRBJ1-2, with 7 bases aligning to TRBD1. Germline CDR1 is SEHNR and CDR2 is FQNEAQ (reference sequence). Trimming removed 5 bases from V and 4 bases from J; junction bases left unmatched: 4. The CDR3 runs to 13 residues. The CDR3: CASSPGTAYGYTF. The DNA for the CDR3 is TGTGCCAGCAGCCCTGGGACAGCCTATGGCTACACCTTC. The full variable domain, completed using reference TRBV7-9 and TRBJ1-2, is DTGVSQNPRHKITKRGQNVTFRCDPISEHNRLYWYRQTLGQGPEFLTYFQNEAQLEKSRLLSDRFSAERPKGSFSTLEIQRTEQGDSAMYLCASSPGTAYGYTFGSGTRLTVV.

This chain connects TRBV19 to TRBJ2-2, with D unclear. Germline V lookup: CDR1 LNHDA, CDR2 SQIVND (reference sequence). V lost 2 bases, J lost 7 bases, and 11 bases lay in between. CDR3 length: 14 residues. As DNA, the CDR3 is TGTGCCAGTAGTATAAATCGGCGAGGCGGGGAGCTGTTTTTT. Protein product: CASSINRRGGELFF.

This clone showed up just once. DNA of the CDR3: TGCAGTGCTAGTGGTGGGCAGCCCCAGCATTTT. It specifies CSASGGQPQHF. V is TRBV20-1 and J is TRBJ1-5; D gene uncertain. Trimming stripped 3 bases from V and 7 bases from J, with 7 bases between. The CDR3 runs 11 residues. CDR1 is DFQATT, CDR2 SNEGSKA, per germline (reference sequence).

The chain couples TRBV5-6 to TRBJ2-2, with 9 positions matching TRBD1. CDR1 and CDR2 (germline): SGHDT, YYEEEE. This CDR3 is built from 14 residues. V gave up 4 bases and J gave up 7 bases; unmatched junction bases: 5. DNA of the CDR3: TGTGCCAGCAGCATGGGACAGGGTGTCGGGGAGCTGTTTTTT. Amino acids: CASSMGQGVGELFF. Using reference TRBV5-6 and TRBJ2-2 for the parts outside the CDR3, the full variable domain is DAGVTQSPTHLIKTRGQQVTLRCSPKSGHDTVSWYQQALGQGPQFIFQYYEEEERQRGNFPDRFSGHQFPNYSSELNVNALLLGDSALYLCASSMGQGVGELFFGEGSRLTVL.